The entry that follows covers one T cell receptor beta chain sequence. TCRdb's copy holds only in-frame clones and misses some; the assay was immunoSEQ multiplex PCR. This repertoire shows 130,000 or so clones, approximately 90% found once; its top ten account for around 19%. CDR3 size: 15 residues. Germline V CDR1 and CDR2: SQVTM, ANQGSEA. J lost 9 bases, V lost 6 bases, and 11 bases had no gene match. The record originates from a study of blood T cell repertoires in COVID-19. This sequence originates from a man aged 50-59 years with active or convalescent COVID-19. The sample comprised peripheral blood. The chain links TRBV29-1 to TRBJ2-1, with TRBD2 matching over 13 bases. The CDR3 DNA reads TGCAGCGTCGTGGCCGGGACTAGCGGGACGAGTGAGCAGTTCTTC. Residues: CSVVAGTSGTSEQFF.